Listed below are T cell receptor beta chains from one sample, sequenced in a study of blood T cells in healthy people across ages. TCRdb used MiXCR to reprocess the 5' RACE reads, holding one entry per CDR3 protein. The sample records roughly 1,100,000 distinct CDR3 sequences, 20% to 25% being singletons. This sample was also put to use in a study of T cells of mothers and their children.

The sequenced sample consisted of blood. All receptors derive from a girl under 10 years old in good health. CDR3s include the opening cysteine and the closing phenylalanine or tryptophan. A D gene is named only where the DNA matches it firmly. Size values are once, few and many counts, or a class for expanded clones, and some rows have none.

J gene: TRBJ1-2
D gene: TRBD1
clone size: few
V gene: TRBV24-1
CDR3 DNA: TGTGCCACCAGTGATTTGCCGTGGGACAGTTTTTCCTATGGCTACACCTTC
CDR3 protein: CATSDLPWDSFSYGYTF

J gene: TRBJ1-2
D gene: TRBD1
clone size: NA
V gene: TRBV19
CDR3 DNA: TGTGCCAGTAGTATATCTGGGACAGGGTACTATGGCTACACCTTC
CDR3 protein: CASSISGTGYYGYTF

J gene: TRBJ1-5
D gene: TRBD1
clone size: few
V gene: TRBV10-3
CDR3 DNA: TGTGCCATCGGGGACAGAGATAGCAATCAGCCCCAGCATTTT
CDR3 protein: CAIGDRDSNQPQHF

J gene: TRBJ1-2
D gene: NA
clone size: NA
V gene: TRBV6-5
CDR3 DNA: TGTGCCAGCAGTTATGTGCCTGTCTATGAGACCCCGTTATATGGCTACACCTTC
CDR3 protein: CASSYVPVYETPLYGYTF

J gene: TRBJ2-7
D gene: NA
clone size: NA
V gene: TRBV12-3/TRBV12-4
CDR3 DNA: TGTGCCAGCAGTGGTTCGTCGTCGGACTACGAGCAGTACTTC
CDR3 protein: CASSGSSSDYEQYF

J gene: TRBJ2-7
D gene: TRBD2
clone size: few
V gene: TRBV11-2
CDR3 DNA: TGTGCCAGCAGCCGACTAGCTAGTAACGAGCAGTACTTC
CDR3 protein: CASSRLASNEQYF

J gene: TRBJ1-2
D gene: NA
clone size: many
V gene: TRBV4-1
CDR3 DNA: TGCGCCAGCAGCCTTGGGACCCCATATGGCTACACCTTC
CDR3 protein: CASSLGTPYGYTF

J gene: TRBJ2-3
D gene: TRBD1
clone size: NA
V gene: TRBV28
CDR3 DNA: TGTGCCAGCAGTTTAGGGGTACCGGGACAGACAACAGATACGCAGTATTTT
CDR3 protein: CASSLGVPGQTTDTQYF

J gene: TRBJ2-5
D gene: TRBD2
clone size: NA
V gene: TRBV27
CDR3 DNA: TGTGCCAGCGGCAAGACTAGCGGGGGGCCCTTTAGATTC
CDR3 protein: CASGKTSGGPFRF

J gene: TRBJ1-2
D gene: NA
clone size: few
V gene: TRBV5-5
CDR3 DNA: TGTCCTCAACAAACATTCAACTATGGCTACACCTTC
CDR3 protein: CPQQTFNYGYTF

J gene: TRBJ2-5
D gene: TRBD1
clone size: NA
V gene: TRBV20-1
CDR3 DNA: TGCAGTGCTCGCAACCCACAGGGGGACGAGACCCAGTACTTC
CDR3 protein: CSARNPQGDETQYF

J gene: TRBJ1-5
D gene: NA
clone size: few
V gene: TRBV20-1
CDR3 DNA: TGCAGTGCCGAGGACCAGGGTGCTCCCCAGCATTTT
CDR3 protein: CSAEDQGAPQHF

J gene: TRBJ2-1
D gene: TRBD1
clone size: few
V gene: TRBV28
CDR3 DNA: TGTGCCAGCAGTCCCCTTGGACAGGAAGGCTACAATGAGCAGTTCTTC
CDR3 protein: CASSPLGQEGYNEQFF

J gene: TRBJ2-5
D gene: TRBD2
clone size: NA
V gene: TRBV6-1
CDR3 DNA: TGTGCCAGCAGAGCTAGCGGGGGGGCCTATGAAGAGACCCAGTACTTC
CDR3 protein: CASRASGGAYEETQYF

J gene: TRBJ1-3
D gene: NA
clone size: NA
V gene: TRBV14
CDR3 DNA: TGTGCCAGCAGCCCGATAATATCGCTTGAGAGGTACACCATATATTTT
CDR3 protein: CASSPIISLERYTIYF

J gene: TRBJ1-2
D gene: NA
clone size: NA
V gene: TRBV6-6
CDR3 DNA: TGTGCCAGCAGTTCTGAAGGACTGATCCTCTATGGCTACACCTTC
CDR3 protein: CASSSEGLILYGYTF